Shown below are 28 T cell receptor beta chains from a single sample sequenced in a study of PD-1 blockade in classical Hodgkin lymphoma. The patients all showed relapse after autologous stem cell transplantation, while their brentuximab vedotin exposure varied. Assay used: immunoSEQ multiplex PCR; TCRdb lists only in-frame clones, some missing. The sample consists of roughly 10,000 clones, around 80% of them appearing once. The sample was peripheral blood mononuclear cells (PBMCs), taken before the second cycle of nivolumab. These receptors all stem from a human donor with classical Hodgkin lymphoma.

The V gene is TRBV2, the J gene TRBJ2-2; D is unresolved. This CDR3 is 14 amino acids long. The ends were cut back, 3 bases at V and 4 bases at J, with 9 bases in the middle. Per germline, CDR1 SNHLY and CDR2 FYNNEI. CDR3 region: CASSDVRATGELFF. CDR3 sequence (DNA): TGTGCCAGCAGTGATGTCAGAGCCACCGGGGAGCTGTTTTTT.

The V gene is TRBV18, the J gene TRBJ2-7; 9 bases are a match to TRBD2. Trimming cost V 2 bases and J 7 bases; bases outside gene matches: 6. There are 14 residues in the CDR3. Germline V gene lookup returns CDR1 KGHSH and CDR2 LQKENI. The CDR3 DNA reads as TGTGCCAGCTCACCATTAGCGGGAGATCGGGAGCAGTACTTC. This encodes CASSPLAGDREQYF.

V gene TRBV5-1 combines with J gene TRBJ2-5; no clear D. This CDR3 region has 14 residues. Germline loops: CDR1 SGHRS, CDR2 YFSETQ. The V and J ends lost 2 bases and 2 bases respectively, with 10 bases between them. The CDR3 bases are TGCGCCAGCAGCTTAACGGTCGGACAAGAGACCCAGTACTTC. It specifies CASSLTVGQETQYF.

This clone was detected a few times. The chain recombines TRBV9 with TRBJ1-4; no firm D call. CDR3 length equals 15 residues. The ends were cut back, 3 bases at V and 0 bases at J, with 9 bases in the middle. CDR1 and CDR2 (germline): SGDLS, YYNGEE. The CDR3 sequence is CASSDREATNEKLFF. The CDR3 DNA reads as TGTGCCAGCAGCGACCGGGAAGCAACTAATGAAAAACTGTTTTTT.

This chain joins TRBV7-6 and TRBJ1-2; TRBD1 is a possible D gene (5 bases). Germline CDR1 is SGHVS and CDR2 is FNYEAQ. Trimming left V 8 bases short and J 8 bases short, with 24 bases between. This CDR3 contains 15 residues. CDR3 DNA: TGTGCCAGCGCGAAAGGTCAAGGGGCGGGGGACGGCTACACCTTC. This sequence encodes CASAKGQGAGDGYTF.

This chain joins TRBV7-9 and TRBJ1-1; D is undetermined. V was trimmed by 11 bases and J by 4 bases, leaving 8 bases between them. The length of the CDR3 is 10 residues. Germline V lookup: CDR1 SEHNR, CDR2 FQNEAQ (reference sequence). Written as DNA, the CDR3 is TGTGCCGCGGGGAGCACTGAAGCTTTCTTT. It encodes CAAGSTEAFF. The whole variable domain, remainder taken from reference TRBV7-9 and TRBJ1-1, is DTGVSQNPRHKITKRGQNVTFRCDPISEHNRLYWYRQTLGQGPEFLTYFQNEAQLEKSRLLSDRFSAERPKGSFSTLEIQRTEQGDSAMYLCAAGSTEAFFGQGTRLTVV.

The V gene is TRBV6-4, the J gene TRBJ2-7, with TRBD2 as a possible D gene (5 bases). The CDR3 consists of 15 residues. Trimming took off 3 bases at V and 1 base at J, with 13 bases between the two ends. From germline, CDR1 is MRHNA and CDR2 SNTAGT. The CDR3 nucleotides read TGTGCCAGCAGTGAATACGTGGGAGAATCCTACGAGCAGTACTTC. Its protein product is CASSEYVGESYEQYF.

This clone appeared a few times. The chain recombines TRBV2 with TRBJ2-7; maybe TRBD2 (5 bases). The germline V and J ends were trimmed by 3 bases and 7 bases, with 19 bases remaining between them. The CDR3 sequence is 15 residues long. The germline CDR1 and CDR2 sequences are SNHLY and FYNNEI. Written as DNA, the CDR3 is TGTGCCAGCAGTGAGTCCAAGATCCTGCCGGGGGAGCAGTACTTC. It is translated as CASSESKILPGEQYF.

The CDR3 loop reads CASSFQAAPPYEQYF. The CDR3 nucleotides are TGTGCCAGCAGCTTCCAAGCGGCGCCCCCCTACGAGCAGTACTTC. The rearrangement uses TRBV7-2 and TRBJ2-7; TRBD2 might be the D (5 bases). Trimming left V 3 bases short and J 2 bases short, with 14 bases between. The CDR3 has 15 residues. CDR1 is SGHTA and CDR2 is FQGNSA in the germline V gene.

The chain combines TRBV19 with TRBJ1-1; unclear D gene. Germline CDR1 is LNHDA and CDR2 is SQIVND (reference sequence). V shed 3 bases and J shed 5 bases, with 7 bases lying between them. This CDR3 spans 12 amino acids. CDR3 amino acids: CASSIPRTEAFF. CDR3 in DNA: TGTGCCAGTAGTATTCCCCGGACTGAAGCTTTCTTT.

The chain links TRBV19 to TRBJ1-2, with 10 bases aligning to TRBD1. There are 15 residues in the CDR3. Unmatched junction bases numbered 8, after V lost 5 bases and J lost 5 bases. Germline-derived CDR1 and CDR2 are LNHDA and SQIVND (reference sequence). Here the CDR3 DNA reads TGTGCCAGTAGTCCGGGACAGGGGAATGGGTATGGCTACACCTTC. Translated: CASSPGQGNGYGYTF.

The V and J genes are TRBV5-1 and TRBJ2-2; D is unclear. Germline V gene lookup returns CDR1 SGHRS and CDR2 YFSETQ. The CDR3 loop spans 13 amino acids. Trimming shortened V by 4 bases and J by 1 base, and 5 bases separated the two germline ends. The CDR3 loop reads CASSPENTGELFF. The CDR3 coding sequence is TGCGCCAGCAGCCCAGAGAACACCGGGGAGCTGTTTTTT.

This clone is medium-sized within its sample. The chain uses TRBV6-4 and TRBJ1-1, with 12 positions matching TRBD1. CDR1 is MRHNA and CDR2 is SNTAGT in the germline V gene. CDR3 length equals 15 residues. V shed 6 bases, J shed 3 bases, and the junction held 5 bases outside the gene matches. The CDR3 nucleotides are TGTGCCAGCAGCCCTGGGACAGGGGGCCACACTGAAGCTTTCTTT. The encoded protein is CASSPGTGGHTEAFF.

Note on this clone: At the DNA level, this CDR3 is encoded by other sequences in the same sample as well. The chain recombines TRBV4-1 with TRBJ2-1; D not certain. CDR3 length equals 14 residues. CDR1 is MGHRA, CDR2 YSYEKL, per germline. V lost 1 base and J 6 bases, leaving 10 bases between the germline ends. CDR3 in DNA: TGCGCCAGCAGCCAAGTAAAGAGTCCCAATGAGCAGTTCTTC. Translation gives CASSQVKSPNEQFF.

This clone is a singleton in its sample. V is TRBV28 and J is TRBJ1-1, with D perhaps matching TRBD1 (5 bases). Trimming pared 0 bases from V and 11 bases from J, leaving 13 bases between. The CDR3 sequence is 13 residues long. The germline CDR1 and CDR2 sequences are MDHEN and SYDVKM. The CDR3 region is CASSLWGGVTAFF. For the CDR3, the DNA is TGTGCCAGCAGTTTATGGGGAGGGGTGACCGCTTTCTTT.

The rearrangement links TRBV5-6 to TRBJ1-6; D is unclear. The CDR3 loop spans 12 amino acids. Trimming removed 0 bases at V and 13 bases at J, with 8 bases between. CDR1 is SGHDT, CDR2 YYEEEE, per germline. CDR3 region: CASSLEEAPLHF. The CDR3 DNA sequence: TGTGCCAGCAGCTTGGAGGAGGCGCCCCTCCACTTT. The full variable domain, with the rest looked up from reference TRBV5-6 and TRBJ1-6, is DAGVTQSPTHLIKTRGQQVTLRCSPKSGHDTVSWYQQALGQGPQFIFQYYEEEERQRGNFPDRFSGHQFPNYSSELNVNALLLGDSALYLCASSLEEAPLHFGNGTRLTVT.

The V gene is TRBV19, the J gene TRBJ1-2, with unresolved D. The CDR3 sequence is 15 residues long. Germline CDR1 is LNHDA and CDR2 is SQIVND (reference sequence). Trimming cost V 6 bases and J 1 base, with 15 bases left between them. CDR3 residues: CASRFLGSHNYGYTF. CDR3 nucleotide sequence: TGTGCCAGTAGGTTTCTTGGCAGCCATAACTATGGCTACACCTTC.

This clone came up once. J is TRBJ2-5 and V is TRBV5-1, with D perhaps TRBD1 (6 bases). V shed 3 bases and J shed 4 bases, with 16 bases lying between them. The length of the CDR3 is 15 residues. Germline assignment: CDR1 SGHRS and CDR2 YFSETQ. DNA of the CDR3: TGCGCCAGCAGCTACTCTCGACAGGTTGGAGAGACCCAGTACTTC. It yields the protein CASSYSRQVGETQYF.

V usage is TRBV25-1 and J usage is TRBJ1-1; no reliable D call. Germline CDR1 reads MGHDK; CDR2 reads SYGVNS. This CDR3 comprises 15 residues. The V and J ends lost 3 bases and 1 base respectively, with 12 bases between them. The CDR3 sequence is CASSEGSGGNTEAFF. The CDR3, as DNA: TGTGCCAGCAGTGAGGGTTCTGGAGGGAACACTGAAGCTTTCTTT.

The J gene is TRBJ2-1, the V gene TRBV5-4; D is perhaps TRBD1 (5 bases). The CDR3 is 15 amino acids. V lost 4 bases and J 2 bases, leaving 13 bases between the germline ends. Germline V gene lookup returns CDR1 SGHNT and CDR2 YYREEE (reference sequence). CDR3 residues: CASSLGQGPYNEQFF. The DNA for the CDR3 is TGTGCCAGCAGCCTAGGCCAGGGCCCCTACAATGAGCAGTTCTTC.

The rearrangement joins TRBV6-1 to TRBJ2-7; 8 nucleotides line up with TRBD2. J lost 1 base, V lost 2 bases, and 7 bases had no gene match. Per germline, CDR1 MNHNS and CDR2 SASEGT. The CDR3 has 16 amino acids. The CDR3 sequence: CASSEYGGRRSYEQYF. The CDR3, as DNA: TGTGCCAGCAGTGAATATGGCGGGAGGAGGTCCTACGAGCAGTACTTC.

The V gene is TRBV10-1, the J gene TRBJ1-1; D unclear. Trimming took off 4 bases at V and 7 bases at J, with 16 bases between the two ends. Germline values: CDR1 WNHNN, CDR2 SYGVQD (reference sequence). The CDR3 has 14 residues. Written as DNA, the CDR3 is TGCGCCAGCAGTGCTACAATGACGAACTTTGAAGCTTTCTTT. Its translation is CASSATMTNFEAFF.

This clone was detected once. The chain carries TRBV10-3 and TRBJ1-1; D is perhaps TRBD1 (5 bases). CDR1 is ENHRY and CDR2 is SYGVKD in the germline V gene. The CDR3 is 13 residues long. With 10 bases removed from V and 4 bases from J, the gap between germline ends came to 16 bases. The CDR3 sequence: CATGTGTGTEAFF. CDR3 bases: TGTGCCACCGGGACCGGCACGGGCACTGAAGCTTTCTTT.

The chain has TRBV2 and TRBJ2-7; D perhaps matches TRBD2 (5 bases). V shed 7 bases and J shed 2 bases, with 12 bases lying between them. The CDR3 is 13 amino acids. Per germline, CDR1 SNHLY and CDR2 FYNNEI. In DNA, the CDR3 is TGTGCCAGCATTACGGGATTAACCTACGAGCAGTACTTC. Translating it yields CASITGLTYEQYF.

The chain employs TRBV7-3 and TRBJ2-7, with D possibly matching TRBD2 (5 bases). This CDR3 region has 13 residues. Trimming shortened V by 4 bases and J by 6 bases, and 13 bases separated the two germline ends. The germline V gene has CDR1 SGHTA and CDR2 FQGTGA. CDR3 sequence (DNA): TGTGCCAGCAGCTCTAACGCTGGAGGCGAGCAGTACTTC. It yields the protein CASSSNAGGEQYF. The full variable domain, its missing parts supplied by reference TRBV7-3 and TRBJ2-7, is GAGVSQTPSNKVTEKGKYVELRCDPISGHTALYWYRQSLGQGPEFLIYFQGTGAADDSGLPNDRFFAVRPEGSVSTLKIQRTERGDSAVYLCASSSNAGGEQYFGPGTRLTVT.

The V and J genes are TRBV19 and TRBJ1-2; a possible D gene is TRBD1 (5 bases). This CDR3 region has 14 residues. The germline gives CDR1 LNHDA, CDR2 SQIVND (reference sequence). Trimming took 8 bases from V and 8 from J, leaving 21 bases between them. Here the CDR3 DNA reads TGTGCCAGTTCATGGCGGCGGGACTCCTGGGGCTACACCTTC. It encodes CASSWRRDSWGYTF.

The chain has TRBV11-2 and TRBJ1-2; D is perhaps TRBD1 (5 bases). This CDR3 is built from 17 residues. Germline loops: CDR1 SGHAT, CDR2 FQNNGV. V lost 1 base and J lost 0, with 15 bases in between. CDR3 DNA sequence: TGTGCCAGCAGCTTAGGAATCTGGGGGGACCCTAACTATGGCTACACCTTC. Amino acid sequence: CASSLGIWGDPNYGYTF. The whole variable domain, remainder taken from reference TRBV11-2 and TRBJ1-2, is EAGVAQSPRYKIIEKRQSVAFWCNPISGHATLYWYQQILGQGPKLLIQFQNNGVVDDSQLPKDRFSAERLKGVDSTLKIQPAKLEDSAVYLCASSLGIWGDPNYGYTFGSGTRLTVV.

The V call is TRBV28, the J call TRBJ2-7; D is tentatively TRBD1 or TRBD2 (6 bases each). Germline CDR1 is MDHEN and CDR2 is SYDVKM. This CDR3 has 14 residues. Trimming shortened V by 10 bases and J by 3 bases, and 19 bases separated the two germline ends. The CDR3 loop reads CANRAGRESYEQYF. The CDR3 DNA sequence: TGTGCCAACAGGGCGGGGCGAGAGAGCTACGAGCAGTACTTC.